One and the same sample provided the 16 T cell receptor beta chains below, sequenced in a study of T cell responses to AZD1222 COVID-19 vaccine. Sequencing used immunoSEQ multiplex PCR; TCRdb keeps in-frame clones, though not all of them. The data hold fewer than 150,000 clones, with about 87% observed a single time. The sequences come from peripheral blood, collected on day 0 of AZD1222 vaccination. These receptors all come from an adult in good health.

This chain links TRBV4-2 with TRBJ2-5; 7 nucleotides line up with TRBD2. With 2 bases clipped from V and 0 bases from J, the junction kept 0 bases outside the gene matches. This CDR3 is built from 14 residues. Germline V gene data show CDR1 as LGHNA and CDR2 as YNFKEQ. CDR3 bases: TGTGCCAGCAGCCAAAGCGGGGACCAAGAGACCCAGTACTTC. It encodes CASSQSGDQETQYF.

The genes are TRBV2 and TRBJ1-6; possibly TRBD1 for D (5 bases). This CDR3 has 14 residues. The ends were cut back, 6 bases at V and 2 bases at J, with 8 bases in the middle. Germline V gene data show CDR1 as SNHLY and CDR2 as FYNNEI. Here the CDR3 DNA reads TGTGCCAGCAGACCGGGACCCTATAATTCACCCCTCCACTTT. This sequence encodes CASRPGPYNSPLHF. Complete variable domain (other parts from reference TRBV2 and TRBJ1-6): EPEVTQTPSHQVTQMGQEVILRCVPISNHLYFYWYRQILGQKVEFLVSFYNNEISEKSEIFDDQFSVERPDGSNFTLKIRSTKLEDSAMYFCASRPGPYNSPLHFGNGTRLTVT.

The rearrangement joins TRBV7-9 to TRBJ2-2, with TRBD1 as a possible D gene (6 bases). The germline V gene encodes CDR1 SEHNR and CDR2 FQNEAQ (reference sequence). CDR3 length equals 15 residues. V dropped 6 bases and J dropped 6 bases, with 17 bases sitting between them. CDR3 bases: TGTGCCAGCAGGGGAACAGGGTTGTTATCCGGGGAGCTGTTTTTT. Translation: CASRGTGLLSGELFF. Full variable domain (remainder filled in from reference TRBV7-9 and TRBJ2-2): DTGVSQNPRHKITKRGQNVTFRCDPISEHNRLYWYRQTLGQGPEFLTYFQNEAQLEKSRLLSDRFSAERPKGSFSTLEIQRTEQGDSAMYLCASRGTGLLSGELFFGEGSRLTVL.

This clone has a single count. The DNA for the CDR3 is TGTGCCAGTTCAGGGGGCCGGCTAGAAAAACTGTTTTTT. Translation: CASSGGRLEKLFF. This rearrangement joins TRBV7-2 to TRBJ1-4; 8 bases line up with TRBD1. Looked up from germline, CDR1 is SGHTA and CDR2 is FQGNSA. The CDR3 is made up of 13 amino acids. V was clipped by 9 bases and J by 8 bases; unmatched bases: 8.

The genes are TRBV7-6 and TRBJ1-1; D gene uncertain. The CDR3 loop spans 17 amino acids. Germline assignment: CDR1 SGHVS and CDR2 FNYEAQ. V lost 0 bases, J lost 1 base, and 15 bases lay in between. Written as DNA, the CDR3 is TGTGCCAGCAGCTTAGCGCGTGGATACCCAAAGAACACTGAAGCTTTCTTT. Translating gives CASSLARGYPKNTEAFF. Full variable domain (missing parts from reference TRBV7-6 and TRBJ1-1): GAGVSQSPRYKVTKRGQDVALRCDPISGHVSLYWYRQALGQGPEFLTYFNYEAQQDKSGLPNDRFSAERPEGSISTLTIQRTEQRDSAMYRCASSLARGYPKNTEAFFGQGTRLTVV.

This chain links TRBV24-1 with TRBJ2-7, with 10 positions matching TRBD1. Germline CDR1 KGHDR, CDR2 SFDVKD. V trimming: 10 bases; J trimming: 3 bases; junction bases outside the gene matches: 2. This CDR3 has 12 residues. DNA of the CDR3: TGTGCCACTGGACAGGGGGTCTACGAGCAGTACTTC. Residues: CATGQGVYEQYF.

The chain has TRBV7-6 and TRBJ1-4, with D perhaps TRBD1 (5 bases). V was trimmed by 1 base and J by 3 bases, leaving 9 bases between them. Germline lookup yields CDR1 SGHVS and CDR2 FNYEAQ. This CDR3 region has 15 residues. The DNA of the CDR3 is TGTGCCAGCAGCTTAGGACCGGGGGCTAATGAAAAACTGTTTTTT. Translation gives CASSLGPGANEKLFF.

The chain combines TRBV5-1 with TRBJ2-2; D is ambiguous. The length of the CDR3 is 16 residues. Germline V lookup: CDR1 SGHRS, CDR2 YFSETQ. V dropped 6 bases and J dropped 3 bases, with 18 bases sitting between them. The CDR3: CASKLLDGLDTGELFF. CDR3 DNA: TGCGCCAGCAAACTCCTCGACGGTTTGGACACCGGGGAGCTGTTTTTT.

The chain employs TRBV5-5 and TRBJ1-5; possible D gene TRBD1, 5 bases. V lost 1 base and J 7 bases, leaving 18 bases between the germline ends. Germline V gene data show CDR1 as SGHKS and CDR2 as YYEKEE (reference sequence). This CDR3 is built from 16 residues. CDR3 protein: CASSLYGKGFGQPQHF. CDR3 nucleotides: TGTGCCAGCAGCTTGTACGGAAAGGGGTTCGGACAGCCCCAGCATTTT.

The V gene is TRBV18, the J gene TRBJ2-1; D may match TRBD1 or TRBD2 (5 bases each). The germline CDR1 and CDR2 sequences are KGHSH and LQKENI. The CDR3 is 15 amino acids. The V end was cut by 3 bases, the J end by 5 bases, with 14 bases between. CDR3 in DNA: TGTGCCAGCTCACCGTTTGGGGGTCTGAACAATGAGCAGTTCTTC. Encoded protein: CASSPFGGLNNEQFF.

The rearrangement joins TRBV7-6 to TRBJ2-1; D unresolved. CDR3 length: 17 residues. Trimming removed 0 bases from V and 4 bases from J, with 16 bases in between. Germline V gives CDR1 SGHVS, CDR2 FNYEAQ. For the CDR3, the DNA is TGTGCCAGCAGCTTAGCCGGGCCCTTAAGTTCGTACAATGAGCAGTTCTTC. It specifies CASSLAGPLSSYNEQFF.

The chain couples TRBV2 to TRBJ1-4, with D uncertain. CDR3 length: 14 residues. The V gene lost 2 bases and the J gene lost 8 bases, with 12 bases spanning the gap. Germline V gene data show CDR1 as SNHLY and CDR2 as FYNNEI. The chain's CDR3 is CASSESRGSEKLFF. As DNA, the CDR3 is TGTGCCAGCAGTGAAAGCCGGGGTAGCGAAAAACTGTTTTTT.

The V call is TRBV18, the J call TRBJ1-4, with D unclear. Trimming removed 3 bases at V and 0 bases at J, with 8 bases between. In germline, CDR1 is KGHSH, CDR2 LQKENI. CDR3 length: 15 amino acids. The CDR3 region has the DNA TGTGCCAGCTCACCTCGGAGTGCAACTAATGAAAAACTGTTTTTT. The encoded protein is CASSPRSATNEKLFF.

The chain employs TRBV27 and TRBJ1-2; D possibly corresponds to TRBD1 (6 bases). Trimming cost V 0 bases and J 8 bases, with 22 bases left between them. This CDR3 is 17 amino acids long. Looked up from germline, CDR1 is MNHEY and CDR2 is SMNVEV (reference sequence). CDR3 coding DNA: TGTGCCAGCAGTTTATCTGCCCTAGGGGGGGCTGGTAAGGGCTACACCTTC. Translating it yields CASSLSALGGAGKGYTF.

The CDR3 spells CASSPWMGAEAFF. For the CDR3, the DNA is TGTGCCAGTAGTCCATGGATGGGCGCTGAAGCTTTCTTT. This chain joins TRBV19 and TRBJ1-1, with unresolved D. The CDR3 is 13 residues long. Trimming cost V 5 bases and J 6 bases, with 13 bases left between them. Germline CDR1 and CDR2: LNHDA and SQIVND (reference sequence).

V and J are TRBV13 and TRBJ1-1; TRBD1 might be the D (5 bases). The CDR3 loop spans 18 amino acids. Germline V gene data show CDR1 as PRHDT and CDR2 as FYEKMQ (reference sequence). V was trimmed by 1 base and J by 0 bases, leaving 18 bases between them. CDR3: CASSLVPPGTLLNTEAFF. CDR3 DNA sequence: TGTGCCAGCAGCTTAGTTCCCCCCGGGACTTTATTGAACACTGAAGCTTTCTTT.